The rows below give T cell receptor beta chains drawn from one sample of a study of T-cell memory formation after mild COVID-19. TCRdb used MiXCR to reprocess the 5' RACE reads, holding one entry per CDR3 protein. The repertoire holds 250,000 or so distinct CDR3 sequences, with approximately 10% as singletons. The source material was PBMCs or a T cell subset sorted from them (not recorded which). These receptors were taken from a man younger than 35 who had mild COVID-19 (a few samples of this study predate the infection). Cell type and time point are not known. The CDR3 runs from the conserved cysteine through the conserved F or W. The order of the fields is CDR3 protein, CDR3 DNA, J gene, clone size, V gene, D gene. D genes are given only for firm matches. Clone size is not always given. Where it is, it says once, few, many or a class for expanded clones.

CDR3 protein: CASSQDRGRQGYTF
CDR3 DNA: TGCGCCAGCAGCCAAGATCGGGGGCGTCAAGGCTACACCTTC
J gene: TRBJ1-2
clone size: NA
V gene: TRBV4-1
D gene: NA

CDR3 protein: CASSDRGGTNEKLFF
CDR3 DNA: TGTGCCAGCAGCGACAGGGGAGGAACTAATGAAAAACTGTTTTTT
J gene: TRBJ1-4
clone size: few
V gene: TRBV2
D gene: TRBD1

CDR3 protein: CSARDISETQYF
CDR3 DNA: TGCAGTGCTAGAGATATTAGCGAGACCCAGTACTTC
J gene: TRBJ2-5
clone size: few
V gene: TRBV20-1
D gene: NA

CDR3 protein: CASSPGLNTGELFF
CDR3 DNA: TGTGCCAGCAGCCCCGGACTAAACACCGGGGAGCTGTTTTTT
J gene: TRBJ2-2
clone size: NA
V gene: TRBV6-5
D gene: NA

CDR3 protein: CSARRTSGGHLLTDTQYF
CDR3 DNA: TGCAGTGCTAGAAGGACTAGCGGGGGCCACCTACTGACAGATACGCAGTATTTT
J gene: TRBJ2-3
clone size: few
V gene: TRBV20-1
D gene: TRBD2

CDR3 protein: CASSLGTSPGDTQYF
CDR3 DNA: TGCGCCAGCAGCTTGGGGACCTCCCCGGGGGATACGCAGTATTTT
J gene: TRBJ2-3
clone size: NA
V gene: TRBV5-1
D gene: NA

CDR3 protein: CASSPSRDGSFGRQYF
CDR3 DNA: TGTGCCAGCAGCCCAAGCCGGGACGGCTCCTTTGGTCGGCAGTATTTT
J gene: TRBJ2-3
clone size: NA
V gene: TRBV11-2
D gene: NA

CDR3 protein: CASSIDTGELFF
CDR3 DNA: TGTGCCAGCAGTATCGACACCGGGGAGCTGTTTTTT
J gene: TRBJ2-2
clone size: NA
V gene: TRBV6-6
D gene: NA

CDR3 protein: CASGLVGREQYF
CDR3 DNA: TGTGCTAGTGGTTTGGTAGGGAGGGAGCAGTACTTC
J gene: TRBJ2-7
clone size: NA
V gene: TRBV12-5
D gene: NA

CDR3 protein: CAISESRAGGDTQYF
CDR3 DNA: TGTGCCATCAGTGAGTCGAGGGCAGGGGGAGATACGCAGTATTTT
J gene: TRBJ2-3
clone size: NA
V gene: TRBV10-3
D gene: TRBD1

CDR3 protein: CASSQGQWGSTEAFF
CDR3 DNA: TGCGCCAGCAGCCAAGGACAGTGGGGGAGCACTGAAGCTTTCTTT
J gene: TRBJ1-1
clone size: many
V gene: TRBV4-1
D gene: NA

CDR3 protein: CASSPRVITQETQYF
CDR3 DNA: TGTGCCAGCAGCCCCCGGGTGATTACCCAAGAGACCCAGTACTTC
J gene: TRBJ2-5
clone size: NA
V gene: TRBV14
D gene: NA

CDR3 protein: CASRDPGGDSTDTQYF
CDR3 DNA: TGTGCCAGCAGAGACCCAGGGGGCGATAGCACAGATACGCAGTATTTT
J gene: TRBJ2-3
clone size: few
V gene: TRBV6-2/TRBV6-3
D gene: TRBD1

CDR3 protein: CASSPPSSGGQETQYF
CDR3 DNA: TGTGCCAGCTCACCACCGTCTAGCGGGGGACAAGAGACCCAGTACTTC
J gene: TRBJ2-5
clone size: NA
V gene: TRBV18
D gene: TRBD2

CDR3 protein: CASTGQGHNEKLFF
CDR3 DNA: TGCGCCAGCACAGGACAGGGCCATAATGAAAAACTGTTTTTT
J gene: TRBJ1-4
clone size: NA
V gene: TRBV5-1
D gene: TRBD1

CDR3 protein: CASSQPGTPSTDTQYF
CDR3 DNA: TGTGCCAGCAGCCAGCCCGGGACACCAAGCACAGATACGCAGTATTTT
J gene: TRBJ2-3
clone size: few
V gene: TRBV7-2
D gene: NA

CDR3 protein: CASSQVGAGQETQYF
CDR3 DNA: TGCGCCAGCAGCCAAGTAGGGGCTGGACAAGAGACCCAGTACTTC
J gene: TRBJ2-5
clone size: few
V gene: TRBV4-1
D gene: NA

CDR3 protein: CASSLGPSGEETQYF
CDR3 DNA: TGTGCCAGCAGCTTAGGTCCTAGCGGGGAAGAGACCCAGTACTTC
J gene: TRBJ2-5
clone size: NA
V gene: TRBV7-2
D gene: TRBD2

CDR3 protein: CASRAGGRGQPQHF
CDR3 DNA: TGTGCCAGCAGGGCTGGGGGTCGTGGACAGCCCCAGCATTTT
J gene: TRBJ1-5
clone size: few
V gene: TRBV6-2/TRBV6-3
D gene: NA

CDR3 protein: CASSQTSGELFF
CDR3 DNA: TGTGCCAGCAGCCAAACATCCGGGGAGCTGTTTTTT
J gene: TRBJ2-2
clone size: few
V gene: TRBV14
D gene: NA

CDR3 protein: CASGRTGGYGYTF
CDR3 DNA: TGTGCCAGCGGCCGGACAGGGGGGTATGGCTACACCTTC
J gene: TRBJ1-2
clone size: NA
V gene: TRBV27
D gene: TRBD1

CDR3 protein: CASSDSAGNTGELFF
CDR3 DNA: TGTGCCAGCAGTGACTCGGCGGGGAACACCGGGGAGCTGTTTTTT
J gene: TRBJ2-2
clone size: many
V gene: TRBV6-4
D gene: NA

CDR3 protein: CASSRRGGPTGTGELFF
CDR3 DNA: TGTGCCAGCAGCCGGCGCGGCGGGCCCACCGGCACCGGGGAGCTGTTTTTT
J gene: TRBJ2-2
clone size: few
V gene: TRBV5-5
D gene: NA

CDR3 protein: CASGLGNTQYF
CDR3 DNA: TGTGCTAGTGGTTTGGGAAATACGCAGTATTTT
J gene: TRBJ2-3
clone size: NA
V gene: TRBV12-5
D gene: NA

CDR3 protein: CASSLARGETQYF
CDR3 DNA: TGCGCCAGCAGCTTGGCTCGAGGTGAGACCCAGTACTTC
J gene: TRBJ2-5
clone size: few
V gene: TRBV5-1
D gene: NA

CDR3 protein: CATSARGGAYNEQFF
CDR3 DNA: TGTGCCACCAGTGCGAGGGGGGGCGCCTACAATGAGCAGTTCTTC
J gene: TRBJ2-1
clone size: NA
V gene: TRBV24-1
D gene: NA

CDR3 protein: CASSSGTGLDEQYF
CDR3 DNA: TGTGCCAGCAGCTCCGGGACAGGGTTGGACGAGCAGTACTTC
J gene: TRBJ2-7
clone size: few
V gene: TRBV5-4
D gene: TRBD1

CDR3 protein: CASSPYPTSEQFF
CDR3 DNA: TGTGCCAGCAGCCCCTATCCTACGAGTGAGCAGTTCTTC
J gene: TRBJ2-1
clone size: NA
V gene: TRBV3-1
D gene: NA

CDR3 protein: CASSDDASYEQYF
CDR3 DNA: TGTGCCAGCAGCGACGATGCATCCTACGAGCAGTACTTC
J gene: TRBJ2-7
clone size: NA
V gene: TRBV11-1
D gene: NA

CDR3 protein: CASSHVGGYTF
CDR3 DNA: TGCGCCAGCAGCCATGTGGGGGGCTACACCTTC
J gene: TRBJ1-2
clone size: NA
V gene: TRBV4-1
D gene: NA

CDR3 protein: CASSESFEQFF
CDR3 DNA: TGTGCCAGCAGTGAATCGTTTGAGCAGTTCTTC
J gene: TRBJ2-1
clone size: few
V gene: TRBV25-1
D gene: NA

CDR3 protein: CASSLGWTVQAFF
CDR3 DNA: TGCGCCAGCAGCTTGGGCTGGACGGTACAAGCTTTCTTT
J gene: TRBJ1-1
clone size: few
V gene: TRBV5-1
D gene: NA

CDR3 protein: CASSLSSEGGLVYGYTF
CDR3 DNA: TGTGCCAGCAGTTTATCGTCTGAGGGAGGGCTAGTCTATGGCTACACCTTC
J gene: TRBJ1-2
clone size: few
V gene: TRBV27
D gene: NA

CDR3 protein: CASSRGLSGRGTQYF
CDR3 DNA: TGTGCCAGCAGCCGAGGCCTGTCGGGGCGGGGGACCCAGTACTTC
J gene: TRBJ2-5
clone size: NA
V gene: TRBV11-3
D gene: NA

CDR3 protein: CASSLGSMDRFESTGELFF
CDR3 DNA: TGCGCCAGCAGCTTGGGCTCTATGGACAGGTTCGAGAGTACCGGGGAGCTGTTTTTT
J gene: TRBJ2-2
clone size: once
V gene: TRBV5-1
D gene: TRBD1

CDR3 protein: CASRSTVYGYTF
CDR3 DNA: TGTGCCAGCAGATCGACGGTCTATGGCTACACCTTC
J gene: TRBJ1-2
clone size: few
V gene: TRBV28
D gene: NA

CDR3 protein: CASSPRQAGNTIYF
CDR3 DNA: TGTGCCAGCAGCCCGCGACAGGCTGGAAACACCATATATTTT
J gene: TRBJ1-3
clone size: few
V gene: TRBV7-2
D gene: NA

CDR3 protein: CASSPQKTQYF
CDR3 DNA: TGTGCCAGCTCACCACAAAAGACCCAGTACTTC
J gene: TRBJ2-5
clone size: few
V gene: TRBV18
D gene: NA

CDR3 protein: CASSLMLQRGGNEQFF
CDR3 DNA: TGTGCCAGCAGCTTGATGTTACAGCGGGGGGGGAATGAGCAGTTCTTC
J gene: TRBJ2-1
clone size: few
V gene: TRBV5-4
D gene: TRBD2

CDR3 protein: CASSYLGIYGYTF
CDR3 DNA: TGTGCCAGCAGTTACCTAGGGATTTATGGCTACACCTTC
J gene: TRBJ1-2
clone size: NA
V gene: TRBV6-5
D gene: NA

CDR3 protein: CASHRPDRPYEQYF
CDR3 DNA: TGTGCCAGCCACCGCCCGGACAGGCCCTACGAGCAGTACTTC
J gene: TRBJ2-7
clone size: many
V gene: TRBV6-1
D gene: TRBD1

CDR3 protein: CASSPGTVQETQYF
CDR3 DNA: TGTGCCAGCAGCCCCGGGACAGTTCAAGAGACCCAGTACTTC
J gene: TRBJ2-5
clone size: many
V gene: TRBV3-1
D gene: TRBD1

CDR3 protein: CSARETGKVGDTQYF
CDR3 DNA: TGCAGTGCTAGAGAGACAGGCAAAGTGGGAGATACGCAGTATTTT
J gene: TRBJ2-3
clone size: NA
V gene: TRBV20-1
D gene: NA

CDR3 protein: CSADRTLGETQYF
CDR3 DNA: TGCAGTGCCGACAGGACCCTTGGGGAGACCCAGTACTTC
J gene: TRBJ2-5
clone size: few
V gene: TRBV20-1
D gene: NA

CDR3 protein: CASSLGTSGSSGANVLTF
CDR3 DNA: TGCGCCAGCAGCTTGGGGACTAGCGGGAGCTCTGGGGCCAACGTCCTGACTTTC
J gene: TRBJ2-6
clone size: NA
V gene: TRBV5-1
D gene: TRBD2

CDR3 protein: CASRWGLDTDTQYF
CDR3 DNA: TGTGCCAGCAGGTGGGGACTAGACACAGATACGCAGTATTTT
J gene: TRBJ2-3
clone size: NA
V gene: TRBV7-2
D gene: TRBD2

CDR3 protein: CATSDLPGTGDTDTQYF
CDR3 DNA: TGTGCCACCAGTGATTTACCCGGGACCGGGGACACAGATACGCAGTATTTT
J gene: TRBJ2-3
clone size: NA
V gene: TRBV24-1
D gene: NA

CDR3 protein: CSVELGVETYEQYF
CDR3 DNA: TGCAGCGTTGAACTGGGGGTAGAAACCTACGAGCAGTACTTC
J gene: TRBJ2-7
clone size: NA
V gene: TRBV29-1
D gene: NA

CDR3 protein: CASSLGPLLAGNTGELFF
CDR3 DNA: TGTGCCAGCAGCTTAGGTCCCTTACTAGCGGGGAACACCGGGGAGCTGTTTTTT
J gene: TRBJ2-2
clone size: NA
V gene: TRBV7-2
D gene: TRBD2

CDR3 protein: CASSLSWLADTQYF
CDR3 DNA: TGTGCCAGCAGTTTATCGTGGCTGGCAGATACGCAGTATTTT
J gene: TRBJ2-3
clone size: few
V gene: TRBV27
D gene: NA

CDR3 protein: CASGLLNYGYTF
CDR3 DNA: TGTGCCAGCGGCCTACTCAACTATGGCTACACCTTC
J gene: TRBJ1-2
clone size: few
V gene: TRBV7-9
D gene: NA